This T cell receptor beta chain derives from a study of long-term antiretroviral therapy in people with HIV. Germline V gene data show CDR1 as KGHSH and CDR2 as LQKENI. CDR3 length: 16 amino acids. The V segment lost 0 bases and the J segment 10 bases; nucleotides outside the gene matches: 10. General observations from the study: Clones that expanded before ART (that is, prior to treatment) dominated the repertoire at all time points. Repertoires with HIV possessed tighter CDR3 length spans than those of controls.

Of note for this clone: As yet, its antigen is unknown.

Sequencing relied on immunoSEQ assay v3.0, run at survey level. Sequencing aimed at roughly 40,000-55,000 T-cell genomes per sample. The repertoire was sequenced with immunoSEQ multiplex PCR; TCRdb's copy has only in-frame clones and lacks some. The sample has 20,000 to 25,000 clones, 80% to 90% seen once. The material was unsorted PBMCs, obtained 0.1 years before starting antiretroviral therapy. The genes are TRBV18 and TRBJ2-1; 9 nucleotides line up with TRBD2. The origin of this receptor is a man aged 18 to 30 with HIV. CDR3 in amino acids: CASSPPGSGRVKEQFF. DNA for the CDR3: TGTGCCAGCTCACCACCAGGTAGCGGGAGAGTAAAGGAGCAGTTCTTC.